This is a list of T cell receptor beta chains from one sample in a study of OX40 agonist ivuxolimab in advanced cancers. TCRdb's table, derived via immunoSEQ multiplex PCR, lists solely in-frame clones and lacks some. The repertoire holds approximately 99,000 clones, roughly 94% seen once, with approximately 0.18% in the top ten. Specimen: CD4+ or CD8+ T cells sorted from blood, collected in a trial of the OX40 agonist ivuxolimab. The receptor source for this set is an adult with an advanced solid tumor such as melanoma, head and neck, liver or kidney cancer. The CDR3 runs from the conserved cysteine through the conserved F or W. A D gene is named only where the DNA matches it firmly. Size tells how often a clone was seen (once, few, many) or the class of an expanded clone, and some rows leave it out.

d_gene | j_gene | len | abundance | v_gene | CDR3nt | CDR3aa
TRBD1 | TRBJ1-4 | 16 | few | TRBV15 | TGTGCCACCAGCAGGGGACAGCTAGCTACTAATGAAAAACTGTTTTTT | CATSRGQLATNEKLFF
NA | TRBJ1-3 | 15 | NA | TRBV5-1 | TGCGCCAGCAGCTTGGAGGGCAGATCTGGAAACACCATATATTTT | CASSLEGRSGNTIYF
NA | TRBJ1-1 | 15 | NA | TRBV4-3 | TGCGCCAGCAGCCAAGCAGGTCGGAGGGACACTGAAGCTTTCTTT | CASSQAGRRDTEAFF
NA | TRBJ2-7 | 13 | NA | TRBV7-2 | TGTGCCAGCAGCTTAAATGGGGGAGACGAGCAGTACTTC | CASSLNGGDEQYF
NA | TRBJ1-3 | 14 | NA | TRBV28 | TGTGCCAGCGTCGTCCGGGGAGCCGGAAACACCATATATTTT | CASVVRGAGNTIYF
TRBD1 | TRBJ2-7 | 13 | NA | TRBV6-1 | TGTGCCAGCAGGGTCACCCGGGACAGAGCTCAATTCTTC | CASRVTRDRAQFF
NA | TRBJ1-6 | 16 | NA | TRBV7-2 | TGTGCCAGCAGCTTCCCAGGCAGCTCCTATAATTCACCCCTCCACTTT | CASSFPGSSYNSPLHF
NA | TRBJ2-7 | 13 | NA | TRBV10-3 | TGTGCCATCAATGAGGGATTCTCCTACGAGCAGTACTTC | CAINEGFSYEQYF
TRBD2 | TRBJ2-5 | 16 | few | TRBV15 | TGTGCCACCAGCAGAGGGACTAGCGGGGGGGAAGAGACCCAGTACTTC | CATSRGTSGGEETQYF
TRBD1 | TRBJ2-1 | 15 | NA | TRBV9 | TGTGCCAGCAGCGCCGAGGGACAGGGGTATGGTGAGCAGTTCTTC | CASSAEGQGYGEQFF
NA | TRBJ2-7 | 16 | NA | TRBV6-5 | TGTGCCAGCAGTTACTCCAGCCTGGACCCCCCCTACGAGCAGTACTTC | CASSYSSLDPPYEQYF
NA | TRBJ2-2 | 16 | NA | TRBV9 | TGTGCCAGCAGCGTAGATTCGGGTTTAAACACCGGGGAGCTGTTTTTT | CASSVDSGLNTGELFF
TRBD1 | TRBJ2-7 | 14 | NA | TRBV6-5 | TGTGCCAGCAGTCCACGGCAGGGGGCCTACGAGCAGTACTTC | CASSPRQGAYEQYF
NA | TRBJ2-4 | 14 | NA | TRBV6-6 | TGTGCCAGCAGTTATCGGGAGAGCAAAAACATTCAGTACTTC | CASSYRESKNIQYF
TRBD1 | TRBJ2-1 | 13 | NA | TRBV5-1 | TGCGCCAGCAGCTTGGGACAGGGGAATGAGCAGTTCTTC | CASSLGQGNEQFF
NA | TRBJ1-4 | 16 | NA | TRBV10-3 | TGTGCCATCAGTGGGGGGGCGGGGACGCCTAATGAAAAACTGTTTTTT | CAISGGAGTPNEKLFF
TRBD2 | TRBJ2-7 | 16 | NA | TRBV7-3 | TGTGCCAGCAGCCCCCCCGGGACTAGCGGCATCTACGAGCAGTACTTC | CASSPPGTSGIYEQYF
NA | TRBJ1-5 | 16 | NA | TRBV7-2 | TGTGCCAGCAGCTTAGGTGAAGCGGCCCGCAATCAGCCCCAGCATTTT | CASSLGEAARNQPQHF
TRBD1 | TRBJ2-1 | 18 | NA | TRBV9 | TGTGCCAGCAGCCCTAGGACAGGGGGGTTTCCCCTTTACAATGAGCAGTTCTTC | CASSPRTGGFPLYNEQFF
NA | TRBJ2-3 | 16 | NA | TRBV7-9 | TGTGCCAGCAGCTCTAGAGGCGCGTCCGGGACAGATACGCAGTATTTT | CASSSRGASGTDTQYF
NA | TRBJ1-5 | 16 | NA | TRBV7-2 | TGTGCCAGCAGCTTAGGAAACAGGGTCGGAAATCAGCCCCAGCATTTT | CASSLGNRVGNQPQHF
NA | TRBJ2-7 | 15 | NA | TRBV19 | TGTGCCAGTAGTATAGTTAGGACCGGGACCTACGAGCAGTACTTC | CASSIVRTGTYEQYF
NA | TRBJ1-2 | 13 | NA | TRBV6-6 | TGTGCCAGCAGTAGCCGGGACAACTATGGCTACACCTTC | CASSSRDNYGYTF
TRBD1 | TRBJ1-1 | 14 | once | TRBV18 | TGTGCCAGCTCACCTACAGGGGACAAGACTGAAGCTTTCTTT | CASSPTGDKTEAFF
TRBD1 | TRBJ1-5 | 16 | NA | TRBV9 | TGTGCCAGCAGCGTAGGACAGGGGGCAAGCAATCAGCCCCAGCATTTT | CASSVGQGASNQPQHF
NA | TRBJ2-7 | 15 | NA | TRBV7-3 | TGTGCCAGCAGCTTAATTGGGGGGACCTCCTACGAGCAGTACTTC | CASSLIGGTSYEQYF
NA | TRBJ1-1 | 14 | NA | TRBV7-2 | TGTGCCAGCAGTCCTACGAGACAGAACACTGAAGCTTTCTTT | CASSPTRQNTEAFF